Following are 9 T cell receptor beta chains from one sample sequenced in a study of blood T cells in healthy people across ages. Primers used in a second PCR of roughly 6 to 12 cycles were a sample-barcoded 5' primer and a J-beta primer mix. Using its own MiXCR run on the 5' RACE reads, TCRdb lists one record per CDR3 protein. Here the sample spans some 730,000 distinct CDR3 sequences, over 20% being singletons. The source material was blood. The source is a man in his sixties or seventies in good health.

This chain links TRBV6-6 with TRBJ1-3, with D unresolved. CDR3 length: 16 amino acids. Trimming took 6 bases from V and 0 from J, leaving 15 bases between them. Germline CDR1 is MNHNY and CDR2 is SVGAGI (reference sequence). The CDR3 protein is CASRPVGLHSGNTIYF. For the CDR3, the DNA is TGTGCCAGCAGGCCCGTTGGCCTCCACTCTGGAAACACCATATATTTT.

A few counts support this clonotype. At one end the junction does not follow the germline gene, possibly because of a read error. The rearrangement links TRBV19 to TRBJ2-1; 10 bases agree with TRBD2. Germline V gives CDR1 LNHDA, CDR2 SQIVND (reference sequence). This CDR3 is built from 15 residues. In nucleotides, the CDR3 is TGTGCCAGTAGTATAAGGACTAGCGGAATCAATGGGCAGTTCTTC. Its translation: CASSIRTSGINGQFF. The variable domain in full, completed from reference TRBV19 and TRBJ2-1, reads DGGITQSPKYLFRKEGQNVTLSCEQNLNHDAMYWYRQDPGQGLRLIYYSQIVNDFQKGDIAEGYSVSREKKESFPLTVTSAQKNPTAFYLCASSIRTSGINGQFFGPGTRLTVL.

This clonotype has just a few counts. The rearrangement joins TRBV6-6 to TRBJ1-2; the D is unclear. Trimming stripped 0 bases from V and 4 bases from J, with 12 bases between. The CDR3 spans 15 residues. Looked up from germline, CDR1 is MNHNY and CDR2 is SVGAGI (reference sequence). The CDR3 DNA sequence: TGTGCCAGCAGTTACTCGGTAATGAACAGCTATGGCTACACCTTC. Its protein product is CASSYSVMNSYGYTF.

The V call is TRBV5-6, the J call TRBJ2-1; 9 nucleotides align to TRBD1. The junction had 13 bases not matched to a gene; V was cut back by 4 bases and J by 2 bases. Germline CDR1 SGHDT, CDR2 YYEEEE. This CDR3 has 18 amino acids. DNA for the CDR3: TGTGCCAGCAGCGGAACTACAGGGGGCGCTCCCCCCTACAATGAGCAGTTCTTC. This gives the protein CASSGTTGGAPPYNEQFF.

V is TRBV29-1 and J is TRBJ1-4, with TRBD1 matching 10 bases. CDR3 size: 17 residues. The V gene end was trimmed by 8 bases and the J gene end by 2 bases; junction bases not matched to a gene: 14. Germline V gene lookup returns CDR1 SQVTM and CDR2 ANQGSEA. CDR3 region: CSPGRDRGMWTNEKLFF. The CDR3, as DNA: TGCAGCCCAGGAAGGGACAGGGGTATGTGGACTAATGAAAAACTGTTTTTT.

The table lists this clonotype with a few counts. The rearrangement joins TRBV11-1 to TRBJ1-5; D unclear. The V gene's germline CDR1 is SGHAT and CDR2 FQDESV (reference sequence). Trimming took off 3 bases at V and 7 bases at J, with 10 bases between the two ends. The CDR3 is 13 residues long. This chain's CDR3 is CASSFDQKQPQHF. The CDR3 DNA reads as TGTGCCAGCAGCTTTGATCAAAAGCAGCCCCAGCATTTT.

This clonotype was observed a handful of times. CDR3 sequence reads: CASSQDSTAQTQYF. DNA for the CDR3: TGTGCCAGCAGCCAAGATTCCACCGCACAGACCCAGTACTTC. The J gene is TRBJ2-5, the V gene TRBV14, with unresolved D. CDR1 and CDR2 (germline): SGHDN, FVKESK. This CDR3 is built from 14 residues. Trimming pared 0 bases from V and 6 bases from J, leaving 11 bases between.

The chain has TRBV12-3 or TRBV12-4 and TRBJ2-5; maybe TRBD1 (5 bases). The last part of the DNA fits TRBJ2-7 better; the J call may be wrong. The CDR3 spans 14 residues. In DNA form, the CDR3 reads TGTGCCAGCAGTTTGGGTCAGGGCTCCTACGAGCAGTACGTC. Amino acid sequence: CASSLGQGSYEQYV.

This clonotype was counted a few times. The V call is TRBV19, the J call TRBJ2-5, with D perhaps given as TRBD1 or TRBD2 (5 bases each). The J call may not be correct, given that the DNA end is closer to TRBJ2-1. The CDR3 consists of 15 residues. CDR1 is LNHDA and CDR2 is SQIVND in the germline V gene (reference sequence). CDR3 DNA sequence: TGTGCCAGTAGTACGTGGGACGGCCCCGAGAAGGAGCAGTTCTTC. It is translated as CASSTWDGPEKEQFF.